This T cell receptor beta chain was captured by sequencing in a study of long-term antiretroviral therapy in people with HIV. Study-level findings and limits: Post-treatment diversity went higher with ART but stayed below transplant donor controls. Whichever time point was examined, clones expanded before ART dominated the repertoire.

There was at least one pre-ART PBMC sample for each donor, plus at least two post-ART PBMC samples. The CDR3 is made up of 14 amino acids. V was shortened by 2 bases and J by 6 bases, with 12 bases between the two germline ends. Per germline, CDR1 SGDLS and CDR2 YYNGEE. As concerns this clone: Its antigen remains unidentified.

Researchers report immunoSEQ v3.0 was run at survey level. Sequencing was directed toward about 40,000-50,000 T-cell genomes in each sample. Measured with immunoSEQ multiplex PCR; TCRdb has only the in-frame clones, and not every one. This sample has about 17,000 clones, with 88% found just once. The genes are TRBV9 and TRBJ1-5, with TRBD1 as a possible D gene (5 bases). This TCR was recovered from a man over 45 with HIV. Sample: unsorted PBMCs, taken 6.9 years after starting antiretroviral therapy. The CDR3 coding sequence is TGTGCCAGCAGCGTCGGGGGGTCGGGTCAGCCCCAGCATTTT. Amino acid sequence: CASSVGGSGQPQHF.